This paragraph reports one T cell receptor beta chain. Its antigen remains unidentified. This entry comes from a study of identical twins' blood T cells. Broader study findings: V gene usage reportedly matched far better within twin pairs than unrelated donors. Shared environment remains a possible cause of twin similarity. Each donor's most abundant TCRbeta clonotypes shared more CDR3 sequences with her twin than unrelated donors.

Both ends of each TCR cDNA library bore sample-specific barcodes. TCRdb re-called the 5' RACE reads with MiXCR, one entry per CDR3 protein. The sample lists 350,000 to 450,000 distinct CDR3 sequences, roughly 31% occurring once. Germline V gene lookup returns CDR1 SQVTM and CDR2 ANQGSEA. This CDR3 spans 11 amino acids. The V end was cut by 2 bases, the J end by 11 bases, with 9 bases between. This sequence was found in a woman aged 18-55 years in good health. Sequenced: PBMCs. This chain links TRBV29-1 with TRBJ1-4; D is ambiguous. CDR3 sequence (DNA): TGCAGCGTTGAAAGGGCGGCTAAACTGTTTTTT. Protein sequence: CSVERAAKLFF.